This paragraph covers one T cell receptor beta chain sequence. This entry is derived from a study of blood T cell repertoires in COVID-19. Germline-derived CDR1 and CDR2 are SGHRS and YFSETQ. With 3 bases clipped from V and 0 bases from J, the junction kept 2 bases outside the gene matches. The CDR3 is 16 residues long. Sequencing used immunoSEQ multiplex PCR; TCRdb keeps in-frame clones, though not all of them. The table shows 450,000 or so clones, with approximately 92% occurring only once. The rearrangement uses TRBV5-1 and TRBJ2-2; 10 nucleotides align to TRBD2. This receptor was taken from a man between 18 and 35 years old with COVID-19, enrolled during active disease. Sequencing was carried out using peripheral blood. The CDR3 DNA reads as TGCGCCAGCAGCTGGACTAGCGGAACGAACACCGGGGAGCTGTTTTTT. Protein: CASSWTSGTNTGELFF.